This is a list of T cell receptor beta chains from one sample in a study of T cells in Graves' hyperthyroidism and ophthalmopathy. TCRdb fed the multiplex PCR reads into MiXCR, producing one record per CDR3 protein. The sample shows approximately 400,000 distinct CDR3 sequences, more than 15% of them seen only once. Sequencing used blood. Every receptor here comes from a woman aged 18-30 years with Graves' hyperthyroidism that later progressed to Graves' ophthalmopathy. The conserved cysteine and the conserved F or W are not part of the CDR3 here. Fields, in order: J gene, V gene, CDR3 protein.

J gene: TRBJ2-7; V gene: TRBV29-1; CDR3 protein: SVHRGHEQY
J gene: TRBJ2-2; V gene: TRBV20-1; CDR3 protein: SARVPTSRPGTGELF
J gene: TRBJ2-7; V gene: TRBV4-1; CDR3 protein: ASSQAGPGDEQY
J gene: TRBJ2-1; V gene: TRBV2; CDR3 protein: ASSERGIAGVDEQF
J gene: TRBJ2-5; V gene: TRBV7-6; CDR3 protein: ASSSGTGASETQY
J gene: TRBJ2-1; V gene: TRBV20-1; CDR3 protein: SARAPEGPYNEQF
J gene: TRBJ1-5; V gene: TRBV3-1; CDR3 protein: ASSQAARNQPQH
J gene: TRBJ1-1; V gene: TRBV28; CDR3 protein: ASSPSGRAPEAF
J gene: TRBJ2-7; V gene: TRBV28; CDR3 protein: ASSLFMSSYEQY
J gene: TRBJ2-5; V gene: TRBV28; CDR3 protein: ASSSHIAGGWQETQY
J gene: TRBJ2-1; V gene: TRBV29-1; CDR3 protein: SVDHEQF
J gene: TRBJ1-3; V gene: TRBV7-9; CDR3 protein: ASSFGQSSGNTIY
J gene: TRBJ2-2; V gene: TRBV19; CDR3 protein: ASQRITPTGTGELF
J gene: TRBJ2-2; V gene: TRBV5-1; CDR3 protein: ASSYGPTGELF